The clone carrying this T cell receptor (beta chain) was counted only a few times. The data originate from a study of identical twins. MiXCR was run by TCRdb on the 5' RACE reads, yielding one entry per CDR3 protein. The sample comprises roughly 480,000 distinct CDR3 sequences, more than 20% of which are singletons, and around 3% rests with the top ten. The germline V gene encodes CDR1 SNHLY and CDR2 FYNNEI. The V and J ends lost 1 base and 2 bases, in that order; junction bases with no gene match: 1. The CDR3 contains 15 residues. This same sample was also part of a study on T cells expressing NK-cell markers.

The source material was CD4+ T cells sorted from blood. The rearrangement links TRBV2 to TRBJ2-7; 11 bases are a match to TRBD1. The clonotype was recovered from a woman aged 18-29 years in good health. CDR3 residues: CASSEGDRGTYEQYF. The CDR3, as DNA: TGTGCCAGCAGTGAAGGGGACAGGGGGACCTACGAGCAGTACTTC.